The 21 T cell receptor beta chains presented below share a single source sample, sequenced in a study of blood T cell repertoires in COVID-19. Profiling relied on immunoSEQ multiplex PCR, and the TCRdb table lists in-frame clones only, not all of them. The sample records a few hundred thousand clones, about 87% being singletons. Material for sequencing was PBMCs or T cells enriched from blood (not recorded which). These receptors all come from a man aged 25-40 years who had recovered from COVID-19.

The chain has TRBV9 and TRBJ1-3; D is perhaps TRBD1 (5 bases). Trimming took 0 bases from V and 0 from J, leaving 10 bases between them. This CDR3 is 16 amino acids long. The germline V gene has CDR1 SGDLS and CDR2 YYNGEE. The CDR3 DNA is TGTGCCAGCAGCGTAGATTCCAGGGCCTCTGGAAACACCATATATTTT. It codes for CASSVDSRASGNTIYF.

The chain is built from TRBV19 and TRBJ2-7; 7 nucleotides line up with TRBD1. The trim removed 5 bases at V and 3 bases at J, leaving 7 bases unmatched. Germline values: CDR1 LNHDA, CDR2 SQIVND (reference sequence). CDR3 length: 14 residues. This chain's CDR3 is CASSVTGIGYEQYF. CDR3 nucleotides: TGTGCCAGTAGTGTGACAGGGATAGGCTACGAGCAGTACTTC.

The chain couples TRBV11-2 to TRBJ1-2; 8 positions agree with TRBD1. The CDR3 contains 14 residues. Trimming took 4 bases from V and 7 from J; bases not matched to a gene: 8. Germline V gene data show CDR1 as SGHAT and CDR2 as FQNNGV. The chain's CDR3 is CASSSPRGRIGYTF. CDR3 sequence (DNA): TGTGCCAGCAGCTCCCCCAGGGGGCGGATTGGCTACACCTTC.

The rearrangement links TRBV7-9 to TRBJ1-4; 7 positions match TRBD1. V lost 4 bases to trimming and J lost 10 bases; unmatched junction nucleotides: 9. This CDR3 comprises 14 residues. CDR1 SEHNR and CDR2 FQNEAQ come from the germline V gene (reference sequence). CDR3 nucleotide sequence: TGTGCCAGCAGCTCCGGGACTCAGGGGGGAAAACTGTTTTTT. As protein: CASSSGTQGGKLFF.

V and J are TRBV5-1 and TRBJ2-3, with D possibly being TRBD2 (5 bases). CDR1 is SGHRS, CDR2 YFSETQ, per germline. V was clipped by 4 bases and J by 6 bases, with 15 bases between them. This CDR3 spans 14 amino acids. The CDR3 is CASSLRAPGDTQYF. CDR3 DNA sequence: TGCGCCAGCAGCCTAAGAGCACCGGGGGATACGCAGTATTTT.

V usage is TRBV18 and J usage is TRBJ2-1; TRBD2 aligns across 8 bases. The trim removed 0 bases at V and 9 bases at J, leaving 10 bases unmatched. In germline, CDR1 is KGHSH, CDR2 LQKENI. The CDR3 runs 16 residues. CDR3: CASSPPQQFLAGEQFF. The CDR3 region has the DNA TGTGCCAGCTCACCACCTCAGCAATTCCTAGCGGGTGAGCAGTTCTTC.

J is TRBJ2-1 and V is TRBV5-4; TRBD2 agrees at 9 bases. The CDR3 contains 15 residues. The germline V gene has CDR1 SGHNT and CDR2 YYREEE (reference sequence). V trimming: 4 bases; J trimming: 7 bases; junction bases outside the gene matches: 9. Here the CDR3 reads CASSRAGGDGNEQFF. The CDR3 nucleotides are TGTGCCAGCAGCCGCGCGGGGGGGGATGGTAATGAGCAGTTCTTC.

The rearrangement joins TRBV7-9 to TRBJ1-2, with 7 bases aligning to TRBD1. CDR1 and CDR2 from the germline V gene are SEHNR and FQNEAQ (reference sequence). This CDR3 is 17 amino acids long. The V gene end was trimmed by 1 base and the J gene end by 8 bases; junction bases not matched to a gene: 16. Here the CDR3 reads CASSLVGRQGDFGGYTF. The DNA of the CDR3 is TGTGCCAGCAGCTTAGTCGGCCGACAGGGAGATTTTGGGGGCTACACCTTC. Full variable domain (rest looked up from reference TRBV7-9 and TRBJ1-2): DTGVSQNPRHKITKRGQNVTFRCDPISEHNRLYWYRQTLGQGPEFLTYFQNEAQLEKSRLLSDRFSAERPKGSFSTLEIQRTEQGDSAMYLCASSLVGRQGDFGGYTFGSGTRLTVV.

The CDR3 loop reads CASTYGHGELFF. The CDR3, as DNA: TGTGCCAGCACCTACGGACACGGGGAGCTGTTTTTT. The chain couples TRBV12-3 or TRBV12-4 to TRBJ2-2, with a weak D call TRBD1 (5 bases). V gave up 7 bases and J gave up 7 bases, with 10 bases separating them. The CDR3 has 12 amino acids.

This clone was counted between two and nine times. The CDR3 DNA reads as TGTGCCAGCAGCCAAGCGGGGACTCCGTTGAGGAATGAGCAGTTCTTC. Translated, it gives CASSQAGTPLRNEQFF. V and J are TRBV3-1 (or the pseudogene TRBV3-2) and TRBJ2-1, with D maybe TRBD2 (6 bases). This CDR3 is built from 16 residues. Trimming stripped 1 base from V and 7 bases from J, with 17 bases between. CDR1 is LGHDT, CDR2 YNNKEL, per germline (reference sequence).

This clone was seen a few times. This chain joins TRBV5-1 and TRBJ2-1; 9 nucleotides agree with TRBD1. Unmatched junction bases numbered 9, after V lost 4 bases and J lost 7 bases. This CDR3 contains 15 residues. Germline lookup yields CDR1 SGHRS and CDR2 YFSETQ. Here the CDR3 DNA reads TGCGCCAGCAGCATCGGGACAGGGCAGCGGAATGAGCAGTTCTTC. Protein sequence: CASSIGTGQRNEQFF.

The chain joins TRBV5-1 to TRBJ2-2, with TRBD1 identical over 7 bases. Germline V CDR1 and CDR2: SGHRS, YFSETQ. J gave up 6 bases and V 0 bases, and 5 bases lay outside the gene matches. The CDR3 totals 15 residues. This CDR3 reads CASSLVEGAAGELFF. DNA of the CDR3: TGCGCCAGCAGCTTGGTTGAGGGGGCGGCCGGGGAGCTGTTTTTT.

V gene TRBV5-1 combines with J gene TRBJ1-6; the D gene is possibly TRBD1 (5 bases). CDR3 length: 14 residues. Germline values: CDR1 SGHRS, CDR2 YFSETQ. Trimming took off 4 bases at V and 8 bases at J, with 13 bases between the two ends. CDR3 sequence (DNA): TGCGCCAGCAGCCCAGGGAACGAGTATTCACCCCTCCACTTT. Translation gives CASSPGNEYSPLHF.

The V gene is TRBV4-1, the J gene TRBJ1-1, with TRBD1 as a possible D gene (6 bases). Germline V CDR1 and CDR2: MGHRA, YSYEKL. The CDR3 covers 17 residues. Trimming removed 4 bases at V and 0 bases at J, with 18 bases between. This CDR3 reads CASSRSWGGPMNTEAFF. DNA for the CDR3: TGCGCCAGCAGCCGCTCGTGGGGGGGCCCGATGAACACTGAAGCTTTCTTT.

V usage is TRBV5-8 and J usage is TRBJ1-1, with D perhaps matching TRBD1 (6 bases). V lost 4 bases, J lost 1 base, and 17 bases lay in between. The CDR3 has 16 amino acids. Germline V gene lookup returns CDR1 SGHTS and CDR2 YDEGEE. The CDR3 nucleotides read TGTGCCAGCAGCACTTTCTTGGACAGTCCGAACACTGAAGCTTTCTTT. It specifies CASSTFLDSPNTEAFF.

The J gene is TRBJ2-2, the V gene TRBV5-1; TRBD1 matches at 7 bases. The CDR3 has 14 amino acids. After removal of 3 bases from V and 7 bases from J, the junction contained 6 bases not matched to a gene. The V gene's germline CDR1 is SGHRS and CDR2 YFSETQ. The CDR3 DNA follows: TGCGCCAGCAGCTACGACAGGGTTAGCGGGGAGCTGTTTTTT. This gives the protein CASSYDRVSGELFF.

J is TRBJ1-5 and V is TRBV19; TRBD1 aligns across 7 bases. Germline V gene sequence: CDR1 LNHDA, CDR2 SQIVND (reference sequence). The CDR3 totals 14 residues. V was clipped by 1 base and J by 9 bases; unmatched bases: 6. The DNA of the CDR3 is TGTGCCAGTAGTATAGGGACAGGCTTAGGGCCCCAGCATTTT. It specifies CASSIGTGLGPQHF.

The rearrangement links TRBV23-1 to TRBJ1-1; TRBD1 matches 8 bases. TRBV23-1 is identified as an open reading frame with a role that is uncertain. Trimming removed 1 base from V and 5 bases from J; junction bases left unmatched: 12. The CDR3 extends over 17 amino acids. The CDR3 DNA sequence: TGCGCCAGCAGTCAATTTATCCAGGGGGCGCTTAAGACTGAAGCTTTCTTT. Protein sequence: CASSQFIQGALKTEAFF.

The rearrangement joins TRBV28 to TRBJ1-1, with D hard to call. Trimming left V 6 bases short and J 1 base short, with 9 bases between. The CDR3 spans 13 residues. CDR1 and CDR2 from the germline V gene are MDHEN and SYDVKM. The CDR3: CASSYGRNTEAFF. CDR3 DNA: TGTGCCAGCAGCTATGGGCGGAACACTGAAGCTTTCTTT.

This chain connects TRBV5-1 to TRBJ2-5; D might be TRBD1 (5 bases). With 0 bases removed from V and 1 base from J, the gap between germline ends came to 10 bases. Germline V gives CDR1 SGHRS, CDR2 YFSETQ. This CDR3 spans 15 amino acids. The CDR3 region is CASSLGVTAQETQYF. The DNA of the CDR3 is TGCGCCAGCAGCTTGGGCGTGACAGCCCAAGAGACCCAGTACTTC.

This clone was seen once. CDR3 bases: TGTGCCAGCAGTCGGGATTGGAGCTCCTATAATTCACCCCTCCACTTT. Translated: CASSRDWSSYNSPLHF. This chain uses TRBV2 with TRBJ1-6, with D unresolved. Germline values: CDR1 SNHLY, CDR2 FYNNEI. Trimming stripped 5 bases from V and 0 bases from J, with 11 bases between. The CDR3 is 16 residues long.